This TCR beta chain was profiled in a study of vaccination effects on CD4 cells after COVID-19. Assay used: immunoSEQ multiplex PCR; TCRdb lists only in-frame clones, some missing. The table records tens of thousands of clones, approximately 70% of them present only once. Once cultured for roughly 10 days, the cells underwent separation to obtain CD4+ T cells. A single count supports this clone. The antigen is undetermined. Trimming took 4 bases from V and 2 from J, leaving 16 bases between them. The CDR3 runs to 15 residues. CDR1 SGHKS and CDR2 YYEKEE come from the germline V gene (reference sequence).

The sequence was obtained from a human donor who had a prior SARS-CoV-2 infection. Sequences were derived from CD4+ T cells from PBMCs cultured without peptide, sampled before COVID-19 vaccination. The chain joins TRBV5-5 to TRBJ2-7, with a possible D match to TRBD1 (5 bases). The CDR3 reads CASSPWTLSTYEQYF. The DNA of the CDR3 is TGTGCCAGCAGCCCTTGGACACTGAGTACCTACGAGCAGTACTTC.